The 6 T cell receptor beta chains listed next were all sequenced from one sample in a study of regulatory T cells in long-lasting Graves disease. Time point: persistent/refractory GD, antithyroid drugs over 5 years with positive TRAb. Preparation of the TCR library used RNA extracted from PBMCs. Arm-PCR with iRepertoire HTBI primers amplified the CDR3 regions for these TCR beta libraries. MiXCR, run by TCRdb on the multiplex PCR reads, gives a single entry per CDR3 protein. The data contain roughly 450,000 distinct CDR3 sequences, about 22% of them singletons. Material: peripheral blood mononuclear cells (PBMCs), obtained when the disease was refractory, from a patient treated with antithyroid drugs. Source of these receptors: a female donor with Graves disease.

This clonotype was observed a handful of times. This chain joins TRBV20-1 and TRBJ1-4; D unclear. The V gene's germline CDR1 is DFQATT and CDR2 SNEGSKA (reference sequence). CDR3 length: 14 amino acids. With 1 base removed from V and 8 bases from J, the gap between germline ends came to 14 bases. The CDR3 region has the DNA TGCAGTGCTAGAGTAGGCGGGAATAGCGAAAAACTGTTTTTT. This codes for CSARVGGNSEKLFF.

This clonotype was observed many times. The V and J genes are TRBV6-1 and TRBJ2-7, with 12 bases fitting TRBD2. Germline assignment: CDR1 MNHNS and CDR2 SASEGT. The CDR3 spans 16 residues. V trimming: 6 bases; J trimming: 3 bases; junction bases outside the gene matches: 9. CDR3 nucleotides: TGTGCCAGCAGACGGACTAGCGGGATTCCCGTCTACGAGCAGTACTTC. This codes for CASRRTSGIPVYEQYF.

V and J are TRBV7-9 and TRBJ2-2, with 12 bases fitting TRBD2. Germline CDR1 is SEHNR and CDR2 is FQNEAQ (reference sequence). J lost 10 bases, V lost 4 bases, and 16 bases had no gene match. The CDR3 runs 18 residues. CDR3 in amino acids: CASSSPQGETSGSVELFF. CDR3 coding DNA: TGTGCCAGCAGCTCGCCACAGGGGGAGACTAGCGGGAGTGTGGAGCTGTTTTTT.

The table lists this clonotype with many counts. V gene TRBV28 combines with J gene TRBJ1-2; D perhaps matches TRBD1 (6 bases). The V gene's germline CDR1 is MDHEN and CDR2 SYDVKM. The CDR3 runs to 14 residues. V was shortened by 7 bases and J by 3 bases, with 15 bases between the two germline ends. The DNA of the CDR3 is TGTGCCAGCAAAAGGGGGGCGGCCGACTATGGCTACACCTTC. Translating it yields CASKRGAADYGYTF.

The chain has TRBV6-2 or TRBV6-3 and TRBJ2-3; no clear D gene. Germline V gene lookup returns CDR1 MNHEY and CDR2 SVGEGT. Trimming shortened V by 0 bases and J by 2 bases, and 12 bases separated the two germline ends. The CDR3 is 16 residues long. CDR3 sequence reads: CASSYSSQPHTDTQYF. The CDR3 DNA is TGTGCCAGCAGTTACTCGAGTCAGCCCCACACAGATACGCAGTATTTT.

This clonotype was observed a handful of times. This chain links TRBV7-2 with TRBJ1-1; D unclear. Looked up from germline, CDR1 is SGHTA and CDR2 is FQGNSA. CDR3 size: 13 residues. Trimming pared 1 base from V and 4 bases from J, leaving 7 bases between. The CDR3 coding sequence is TGTGCCAGCAGCTTAGTCCACCCCACTGAAGCTTTCTTT. This encodes CASSLVHPTEAFF.